This T cell receptor beta chain is drawn from a study of blood T cell repertoires in COVID-19. On the study more broadly: Samples taken during acute and convalescent COVID-19 were collected in the United States, Italy and Spain. The cDNA or gDNA used as material had been derived from T cells, B-cell-depleted T cells, or PBMCs.

This clone was picked up one time. Trimming at V came to 6 bases and at J to 1 base, leaving 1 base not matched to a gene. The germline V gene encodes CDR1 SEHNR and CDR2 FQNEAQ (reference sequence). The CDR3 has 14 residues. TCRdb's copy holds only in-frame clones and misses some; the assay was immunoSEQ multiplex PCR. In the table there are about 300,000 clones, roughly 89% of which are singletons. The J gene is TRBJ1-3, the V gene TRBV7-9; 9 nucleotides align to TRBD1. Material for sequencing was PBMCs or T cells enriched from blood (not recorded which). The sequence derives from a woman aged 40 to 55 who had recovered from COVID-19. CDR3 protein: CASRGQGSGNTIYF. CDR3 in DNA: TGTGCCAGCAGGGGACAGGGTTCTGGAAACACCATATATTTT.